These 20 T cell receptor beta chains originate from one sample sequenced in a study of cytomegalovirus exposure and HLA in healthy donors. 60 Vbeta and 13 Jbeta primers were used in PCR. Profiling relied on immunoSEQ multiplex PCR, and the TCRdb table lists in-frame clones only, not all of them. This sample has about 100,000 clones, with 70% to 80% found just once. The sequencing input was PBMCs. The receptors were sampled from a female donor in good health and CMV-seropositive.

This clone was recorded once. The CDR3 region is CASSPVGGEQFF. The CDR3 bases are TGTGCCAGCAGCCCCGTCGGGGGTGAGCAGTTCTTC. The chain couples TRBV4-2 to TRBJ2-1; the D gene is possibly TRBD2 (6 bases). Between the trimmed V and J ends, which lost 4 bases and 9 bases, there was a span of 10 bases. Germline CDR1 and CDR2: LGHNA and YNFKEQ. The CDR3 totals 12 residues.

The rearrangement links TRBV5-6 to TRBJ2-3; D call uncertain. Germline lookup yields CDR1 SGHDT and CDR2 YYEEEE. The CDR3 has 14 amino acids. The V and J ends lost 0 bases and 1 base respectively, with 6 bases between them. CDR3 in amino acids: CASSLVGRTDTQYF. CDR3 nucleotide sequence: TGTGCCAGCAGCTTGGTGGGCCGCACAGATACGCAGTATTTT.

This chain joins TRBV18 and TRBJ2-7; maybe TRBD1 (6 bases). Trimming took off 3 bases at V and 2 bases at J, with 11 bases between the two ends. The CDR3 totals 14 residues. Per the germline V gene, CDR1 is KGHSH and CDR2 is LQKENI. CDR3 DNA: TGTGCCAGCTCACCGACGTCAGGGGCCTACGAGCAGTACTTC. Translated, it gives CASSPTSGAYEQYF.

The chain links TRBV6-1 to TRBJ1-2, with 7 bases identical to TRBD1. Looked up from germline, CDR1 is MNHNS and CDR2 is SASEGT. V lost 8 bases and J lost 3; bases outside the gene matches: 9. This CDR3 has 14 amino acids. The CDR3: CASGRGQGDYGYTF. The CDR3 region has the DNA TGTGCCAGCGGGCGTGGGCAGGGGGACTATGGCTACACCTTC.

The chain couples TRBV4-3 to TRBJ2-7; a possible D gene is TRBD1 (5 bases). V shed 1 base and J shed 0 bases, with 10 bases lying between them. CDR3 length: 15 residues. Germline V gene lookup returns CDR1 LGHNA and CDR2 YSLEER. The CDR3, as DNA: TGCGCCAGCAGCCAAGTTAGGACAAGCTCCTACGAGCAGTACTTC. As protein: CASSQVRTSSYEQYF.

The chain has TRBV12-2 and TRBJ2-3; the table's TRBD2 call for D was not verified on the DNA. TRBV12-2 is listed as a pseudogene. The CDR3 consists of 16 residues. The CDR3 region is CASRLNGTWRPDTQYF. Here the CDR3 DNA reads TGTGCAAGTCGCTTAAACGGGACTTGGAGGCCGGATACGCAGTATTTT.

Worth noting for this clone: The junction does not match germline at one end; this may be a read error. V gene TRBV9 combines with J gene TRBJ1-3, with TRBD1 matching 7 bases. In germline, CDR1 is SGDLS, CDR2 YYNGEE. This CDR3 contains 15 residues. The CDR3 region is CASSGQGSDGYTIYF. The CDR3 DNA sequence: TGTGCCAGCAGCGGACAGGGCTCTGATGGATACACCATATATTTT.

The V gene is TRBV7-9, the J gene TRBJ2-5; TRBD2 agrees at 14 bases. With 2 bases clipped from V and 5 bases from J, the junction kept 1 base outside the gene matches. This CDR3 spans 15 amino acids. Per germline, CDR1 SEHNR and CDR2 FQNEAQ (reference sequence). DNA for the CDR3: TGTGCCAGCAGCTTAAGACTAGCGGGGGGGGAGACCCAGTACTTC. Its translation: CASSLRLAGGETQYF.

This chain links TRBV7-9 with TRBJ2-5, with 9 bases matching TRBD2. Germline CDR1 reads SEHNR; CDR2 reads FQNEAQ (reference sequence). Unmatched junction bases numbered 5, after V lost 3 bases and J lost 0 bases. The CDR3 extends over 16 amino acids. The CDR3 region has the DNA TGTGCCAGCAGCTTGCTAGCGGGATCCCACCAAGAGACCCAGTACTTC. Translated, it gives CASSLLAGSHQETQYF.

This clone showed up just a few times. The rearrangement uses TRBV10-3 and TRBJ1-5; no reliable D call. V was trimmed by 2 bases and J by 2 bases, leaving 7 bases between them. This CDR3 comprises 14 residues. Germline CDR1 reads ENHRY; CDR2 reads SYGVKD. The CDR3 is CAISEGTRNQPQHF. The CDR3 DNA reads as TGTGCCATCAGTGAGGGTACACGCAATCAGCCCCAGCATTTT.

V is TRBV7-2 and J is TRBJ2-3; a weak D match, TRBD2 (7 bases). Deletions cut 2 bases from V and 4 bases from J, with 25 bases between. Looked up from germline, CDR1 is SGHTA and CDR2 is FQGNSA. The CDR3 length is 19 residues. The CDR3 coding sequence is TGTGCCAGCAGCTTAAAAGGGAGGGCGGGGGCCCCTCCCCCAGATACGCAGTATTTT. As protein: CASSLKGRAGAPPPDTQYF.

This clone was observed once. The chain links TRBV2 to TRBJ1-1, with no clear D. Germline values: CDR1 SNHLY, CDR2 FYNNEI. The CDR3 contains 13 residues. With 6 bases removed from V and 11 bases from J, the gap between germline ends came to 19 bases. CDR3 region: CASSVAAGLRAFF. The DNA for the CDR3 is TGTGCCAGCAGCGTGGCAGCCGGTTTGAGGGCTTTCTTT.

This chain connects TRBV10-2 to TRBJ2-1; D perhaps matches TRBD2 (5 bases). There are 12 residues in the CDR3. V dropped 3 bases and J dropped 9 bases, with 9 bases sitting between them. CDR1 and CDR2 (germline): WSHSY, SAAADI. The CDR3 nucleotides are TGCGCCAGCAGTGAAGCGGCGCGTGAGCAGTTCTTC. Protein product: CASSEAAREQFF.

Only a few counts were recorded for this clone. The V call is TRBV7-9, the J call TRBJ2-3; TRBD2 matches 7 bases. Trimming removed 3 bases from V and 5 bases from J; junction bases left unmatched: 11. The CDR3 contains 16 residues. In germline, CDR1 is SEHNR, CDR2 FQNEAQ (reference sequence). The CDR3 nucleotides are TGTGCCAGCAGCTTCCCGTTTGCGGGAGAAGTAGATACGCAGTATTTT. Translation gives CASSFPFAGEVDTQYF.

CDR3 in DNA: TGTGCCAGCAGCTTGGCCCGGGGGGCTGAAGCTTTCTTT. Translation gives CASSLARGAEAFF. V is TRBV5-4 and J is TRBJ1-1, with D possibly matching TRBD1 (5 bases). V lost 0 bases, J lost 6 bases, and 9 bases lay in between. Germline CDR1 and CDR2: SGHNT and YYREEE (reference sequence). CDR3 length equals 13 residues.

This chain joins TRBV27 and TRBJ2-2; 8 positions match TRBD1. Per the germline V gene, CDR1 is MNHEY and CDR2 is SMNVEV (reference sequence). The CDR3 length is 17 residues. The J segment lost 0 bases and the V segment lost 2 bases, leaving 5 bases of the junction unmatched. As DNA, the CDR3 is TGTGCCAGCAGTTTACGGGGACAGGACGCGAACACCGGGGAGCTGTTTTTT. As protein: CASSLRGQDANTGELFF.

Remarks on this clone: The junction does not match germline at one end; this may be a read error. The chain couples TRBV7-8 to TRBJ2-4; a possible D gene is TRBD2 (5 bases). The CDR3 totals 15 residues. Per the germline V gene, CDR1 is SGHVS and CDR2 is FQNEAQ. The CDR3 coding sequence is TGTGCCAGCAGCTTAGCCTACGGGAACCCCAACAGTCAGTACTTC. It yields the protein CASSLAYGNPNSQYF. Full variable domain (missing parts from reference TRBV7-8 and TRBJ2-4): GAGVSQSPRYKVAKRGQDVALRCDPISGHVSLFWYQQALGQGPEFLTYFQNEAQLDKSGLPSDRFFAERPEGSVSTLKIQRTQQEDSAVYLCASSLAYGNPNSQYFGAGTRLSVL.

The chain recombines TRBV7-2 with TRBJ2-7; D possibly corresponds to TRBD2 (6 bases). In germline, CDR1 is SGHTA, CDR2 FQGNSA. Trimming took 5 bases from V and 0 from J, leaving 20 bases between them. The CDR3 loop spans 17 amino acids. Here the CDR3 reads CASSPRGSGLSSYEQYF. As DNA, the CDR3 is TGTGCCAGCAGCCCACGAGGTAGCGGACTAAGCTCCTACGAGCAGTACTTC.

The chain is built from TRBV5-8 and TRBJ2-5, with D hard to call. CDR3 length equals 15 residues. CDR1 and CDR2 from the germline V gene are SGHTS and YDEGEE. Trimming stripped 0 bases from V and 2 bases from J, with 11 bases between. The DNA of the CDR3 is TGTGCCAGCAGCTTGGTGGCTAGTGGGCAAGAGACCCAGTACTTC. Its translation: CASSLVASGQETQYF. Variable domain in full (rest from reference TRBV5-8 and TRBJ2-5): EAGVTQSPTHLIKTRGQQATLRCSPISGHTSVYWYQQALGLGLQFLLWYDEGEERNRGNFPPRFSGRQFPNYSSELNVNALELEDSALYLCASSLVASGQETQYFGPGTRLLVL.

The gene calls are TRBV25-1 and TRBJ1-6, with 8 bases matching TRBD1. Trimming removed 2 bases from V and 7 bases from J; junction bases left unmatched: 10. Per the germline V gene, CDR1 is MGHDK and CDR2 is SYGVNS. This CDR3 comprises 17 residues. The CDR3 loop is CASSEAGRGRTNSPLHF. The CDR3 bases are TGTGCCAGCAGTGAAGCGGGCAGGGGGCGAACAAATTCACCCCTCCACTTT.